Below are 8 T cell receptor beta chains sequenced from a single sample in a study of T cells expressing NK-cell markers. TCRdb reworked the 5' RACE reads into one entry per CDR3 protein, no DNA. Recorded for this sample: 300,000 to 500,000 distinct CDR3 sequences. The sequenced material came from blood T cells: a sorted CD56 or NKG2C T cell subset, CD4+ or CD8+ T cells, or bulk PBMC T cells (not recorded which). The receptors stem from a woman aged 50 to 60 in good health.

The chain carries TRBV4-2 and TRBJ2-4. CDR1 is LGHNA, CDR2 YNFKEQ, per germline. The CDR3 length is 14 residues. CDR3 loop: CASSQDSAKNIQYF.

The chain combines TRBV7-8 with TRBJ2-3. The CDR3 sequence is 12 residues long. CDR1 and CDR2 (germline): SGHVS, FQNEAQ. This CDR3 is CASNEGADTQYF.

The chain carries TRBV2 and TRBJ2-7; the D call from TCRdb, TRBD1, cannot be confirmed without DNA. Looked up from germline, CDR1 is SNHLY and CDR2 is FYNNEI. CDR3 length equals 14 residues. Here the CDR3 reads CASDHRDRAYEQYF. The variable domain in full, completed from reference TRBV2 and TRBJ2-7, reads EPEVTQTPSHQVTQMGQEVILRCVPISNHLYFYWYRQILGQKVEFLVSFYNNEISEKSEIFDDQFSVERPDGSNFTLKIRSTKLEDSAMYFCASDHRDRAYEQYFGPGTRLTVT.

CDR3 sequence reads: CASRGRQGPKTGELFF. The chain has TRBV12-3 or TRBV12-4 and TRBJ2-2; no DNA is available, so the TRBD1 call from TCRdb remains unchecked. CDR3 length: 16 residues.

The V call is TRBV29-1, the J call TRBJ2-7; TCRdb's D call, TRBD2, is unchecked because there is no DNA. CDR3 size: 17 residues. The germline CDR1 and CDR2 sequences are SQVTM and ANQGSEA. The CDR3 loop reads CSVGGVVGTSVSYEQYF.

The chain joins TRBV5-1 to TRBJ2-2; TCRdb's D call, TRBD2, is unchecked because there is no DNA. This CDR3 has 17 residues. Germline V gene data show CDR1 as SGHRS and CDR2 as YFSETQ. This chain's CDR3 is CASSLEGRAGNTGELFF.

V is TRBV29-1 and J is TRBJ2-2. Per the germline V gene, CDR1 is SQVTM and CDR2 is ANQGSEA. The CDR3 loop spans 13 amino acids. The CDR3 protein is CSVMGRNTGELFF.

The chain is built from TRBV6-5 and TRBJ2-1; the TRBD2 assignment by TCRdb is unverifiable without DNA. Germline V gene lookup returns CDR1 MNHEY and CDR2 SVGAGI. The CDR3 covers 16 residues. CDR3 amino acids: CASSYRGGGPHNEQFF.